The 24 T cell receptor beta chains in this list originate from one sample, sequenced in a study of blood T cell repertoires in COVID-19. Assay: immunoSEQ multiplex PCR; the TCRdb copy retains only in-frame clones and omits some. The sample includes tens of thousands of clones, approximately 88% of them seen just once. The material sequenced was peripheral blood. The source is a human donor with active COVID-19. The donor label of this sample is uncertain.

The chain joins TRBV7-9 to TRBJ2-7; D is undetermined. CDR1 is SEHNR and CDR2 is FQNEAQ in the germline V gene (reference sequence). V dropped 1 base and J dropped 6 bases, with 13 bases sitting between them. The CDR3 runs to 14 residues. CDR3 amino acids: CASSLGTELGEQYF. The CDR3, as DNA: TGTGCCAGCAGCTTAGGCACGGAGTTGGGCGAGCAGTACTTC. Based on the CDR3 plus reference TRBV7-9 and TRBJ2-7, the full variable domain is DTGVSQNPRHKITKRGQNVTFRCDPISEHNRLYWYRQTLGQGPEFLTYFQNEAQLEKSRLLSDRFSAERPKGSFSTLEIQRTEQGDSAMYLCASSLGTELGEQYFGPGTRLTVT.

This clone was recorded only once. The junction departs from germline at one end; a sequencing error may be responsible. V is TRBV7-7 and J is TRBJ2-1; 11 nucleotides line up with TRBD2. Germline CDR1 is SSHAT and CDR2 is FNYEAQ (reference sequence). This CDR3 has 13 amino acids. The CDR3 DNA reads TGTGCTAGCAGCCGACTAGCGGGGAGTGAGCAGTTCTTC. Translation: CASSRLAGSEQFF.

The CDR3 loop reads CASSVGGAIYYGYTF. In DNA form, the CDR3 reads TGCGCCAGCAGCGTTGGGGGGGCCATTTACTATGGCTACACCTTC. The V gene is TRBV5-1, the J gene TRBJ1-2, with a possible D match to TRBD1 (6 bases). V shed 4 bases and J shed 3 bases, with 16 bases lying between them. There are 15 residues in the CDR3. Looked up from germline, CDR1 is SGHRS and CDR2 is YFSETQ. The full variable domain, rest sourced from reference TRBV5-1 and TRBJ1-2, is KAGVTQTPRYLIKTRGQQVTLSCSPISGHRSVSWYQQTPGQGLQFLFEYFSETQRNKGNFPGRFSGRQFSNSRSEMNVSTLELGDSALYLCASSVGGAIYYGYTFGSGTRLTVV.

The chain couples TRBV2 to TRBJ2-5; 9 nucleotides match TRBD1. Germline assignment: CDR1 SNHLY and CDR2 FYNNEI. V lost 1 base to trimming and J lost 1 base; unmatched junction nucleotides: 4. This CDR3 has 16 amino acids. The CDR3 nucleotides are TGTGCCAGCAGTGAAGGCCGGACAGGGGCCCAAGAGACCCAGTACTTC. It encodes CASSEGRTGAQETQYF.

This chain uses TRBV12-3 or TRBV12-4 with TRBJ1-5, with a possible D match to TRBD1 (5 bases). This CDR3 has 13 residues. Trimming left V 3 bases short and J 7 bases short, with 10 bases between. The CDR3 here is CASSFQGWQPQHF. In DNA, the CDR3 is TGTGCCAGCAGTTTTCAGGGTTGGCAGCCCCAGCATTTT.

This clone was detected once. The rearrangement links TRBV11-2 to TRBJ1-4; perhaps TRBD1 as D (5 bases). CDR1 SGHAT and CDR2 FQNNGV come from the germline V gene. With 1 base removed from V and 7 bases from J, the gap between germline ends came to 13 bases. The CDR3 spans 15 residues. The CDR3 is CASSLVIRDGEKLFF. The CDR3 DNA is TGTGCCAGCAGCTTAGTCATCAGGGATGGTGAAAAACTGTTTTTT.

The chain has TRBV7-9 and TRBJ2-3, with D possibly matching TRBD1 (6 bases). CDR1 SEHNR and CDR2 FQNEAQ come from the germline V gene (reference sequence). The CDR3 has 15 residues. Trimming took 8 bases from V and 5 from J, leaving 20 bases between them. The CDR3 loop is CASGRVGAQGDTQYF. In nucleotides, the CDR3 is TGTGCCAGCGGCCGGGTGGGGGCGCAGGGAGATACGCAGTATTTT. Full variable domain (rest looked up from reference TRBV7-9 and TRBJ2-3): DTGVSQNPRHKITKRGQNVTFRCDPISEHNRLYWYRQTLGQGPEFLTYFQNEAQLEKSRLLSDRFSAERPKGSFSTLEIQRTEQGDSAMYLCASGRVGAQGDTQYFGPGTRLTVL.

The V call is TRBV7-9, the J call TRBJ1-2, with TRBD1 identical over 10 bases. Per the germline V gene, CDR1 is SEHNR and CDR2 is FQNEAQ (reference sequence). V dropped 3 bases and J dropped 5; count of bases not matched to a gene: 6. The CDR3 contains 15 residues. CDR3 residues: CASSFGTGDGYGYTF. The CDR3, as DNA: TGTGCCAGCAGCTTCGGGACAGGGGACGGGTATGGCTACACCTTC.

The J gene is TRBJ2-1, the V gene TRBV5-8, with a tentative D call TRBD1 (5 bases). The CDR3 is made up of 15 amino acids. Germline CDR1 SGHTS, CDR2 YDEGEE. Trimming shortened V by 2 bases and J by 3 bases, and 12 bases separated the two germline ends. CDR3 DNA sequence: TGTGCCAGCAGCTTTGGAACAGGCAGCTACAATGAGCAGTTCTTC. Encoded protein: CASSFGTGSYNEQFF.

The V call is TRBV9, the J call TRBJ2-5; 7 bases align to TRBD2. Germline V lookup: CDR1 SGDLS, CDR2 YYNGEE. There are 14 residues in the CDR3. V lost 0 bases, J lost 4 bases, and 3 bases stayed unmatched. The CDR3: CASSVGPSGETQYF. CDR3 coding DNA: TGTGCCAGCAGCGTAGGCCCTAGCGGAGAGACCCAGTACTTC.

This sequence joins TRBV3-1 (or the pseudogene TRBV3-2) and TRBJ1-2, with 7 nucleotides matching TRBD1. The trim removed 3 bases at V and 6 bases at J, leaving 4 bases unmatched. CDR1 and CDR2 (germline): LGHDT, YNNKEL (reference sequence). CDR3 size: 13 residues. This chain's CDR3 is CASSHETGHGYTF. The CDR3 DNA reads as TGTGCCAGCAGCCATGAGACAGGGCATGGCTACACCTTC.

This clone appeared a single time. The gene calls are TRBV7-8 and TRBJ1-2; 9 bases agree with TRBD1. The CDR3 is made up of 14 amino acids. CDR1 is SGHVS and CDR2 is FQNEAQ in the germline V gene. J gave up 8 bases and V 5 bases, and 9 bases lay outside the gene matches. CDR3 DNA: TGTGCCAGCAGCACACGACATGGGACAGGGGGCTACACCTTC. This sequence encodes CASSTRHGTGGYTF.

The chain uses TRBV19 and TRBJ2-1; 12 bases match TRBD2. The trim removed 5 bases at V and 2 bases at J, leaving 19 bases unmatched. Germline V gives CDR1 LNHDA, CDR2 SQIVND (reference sequence). This CDR3 region has 21 residues. The chain's CDR3 is CASSYPVDFLAGGPAYNEQFF. CDR3 coding DNA: TGTGCCAGTAGTTACCCGGTAGACTTCCTAGCGGGAGGGCCGGCCTACAATGAGCAGTTCTTC. Combining the CDR3 with reference TRBV19 and TRBJ2-1 gives the whole variable domain DGGITQSPKYLFRKEGQNVTLSCEQNLNHDAMYWYRQDPGQGLRLIYYSQIVNDFQKGDIAEGYSVSREKKESFPLTVTSAQKNPTAFYLCASSYPVDFLAGGPAYNEQFFGPGTRLTVL.

This clone occurred once. V usage is TRBV5-4 and J usage is TRBJ2-5; 10 nucleotides line up with TRBD2. Trimming took 0 bases from V and 4 from J; bases not matched to a gene: 6. The germline V gene encodes CDR1 SGHNT and CDR2 YYREEE (reference sequence). This CDR3 is built from 16 residues. The CDR3 loop is CASSLVLAGVGETQYF. CDR3 in DNA: TGTGCCAGCAGCTTGGTTCTAGCGGGAGTTGGAGAGACCCAGTACTTC.

A word on this clone: At one end the junction does not follow the germline gene, possibly because of a read error. This rearrangement joins TRBV7-7 to TRBJ2-5; TRBD1 aligns across 10 bases. This CDR3 comprises 15 residues. Germline V gene lookup returns CDR1 SSHAT and CDR2 FNYEAQ (reference sequence). CDR3 DNA: TGTGCTAGCAGCTTGCCGGGACAGGGGAGAGAGACCCAGTACTTC. It translates to CASSLPGQGRETQYF.

The V call is TRBV2, the J call TRBJ1-1; the D gene is possibly TRBD1 (5 bases). V gave up 8 bases and J gave up 4 bases, with 11 bases separating them. This CDR3 is built from 12 residues. Germline V gene data show CDR1 as SNHLY and CDR2 as FYNNEI. The CDR3 coding sequence is TGTGCCAGCGTACAGGTAGGCACTGAAGCTTTCTTT. As protein: CASVQVGTEAFF.

The table lists this clone with a count of one. This chain connects TRBV2 to TRBJ2-7; D unclear. Germline-derived CDR1 and CDR2 are SNHLY and FYNNEI. The CDR3 is made up of 11 amino acids. Trimming shortened V by 5 bases and J by 3 bases, and 5 bases separated the two germline ends. CDR3 DNA: TGTGCCAGCAGTTCTTTCTACGAGCAGTACTTC. Its translation: CASSSFYEQYF.

The genes are TRBV10-3 and TRBJ2-1, with D perhaps TRBD2 (6 bases). Per the germline V gene, CDR1 is ENHRY and CDR2 is SYGVKD. The CDR3 loop spans 19 amino acids. Trimming shortened V by 0 bases and J by 4 bases, and 22 bases separated the two germline ends. Here the CDR3 reads CAISESPSRAGGRYNEQFF. The CDR3 DNA follows: TGTGCCATCAGTGAGTCTCCTTCCCGCGCAGGAGGGAGATACAATGAGCAGTTCTTC.

In this sample, this clone turned up once. The V gene is TRBV18, the J gene TRBJ2-5; D ambiguous. CDR1 is KGHSH and CDR2 is LQKENI in the germline V gene. The length of the CDR3 is 16 residues. The V end was cut by 0 bases, the J end by 4 bases, with 15 bases between. CDR3 nucleotide sequence: TGTGCCAGCTCACCACCGGTAACGGGTATCTCAGAGACCCAGTACTTC. Translated, it gives CASSPPVTGISETQYF.

V and J are TRBV11-2 and TRBJ2-3, with 7 bases lining up with TRBD1. V trimming: 6 bases; J trimming: 0 bases; junction bases outside the gene matches: 9. CDR3 length: 16 amino acids. CDR1 is SGHAT and CDR2 is FQNNGV in the germline V gene. The CDR3 loop reads CASRQRGTASTDTQYF. CDR3 DNA: TGTGCCAGCAGGCAACGAGGGACAGCTAGCACAGATACGCAGTATTTT. The variable domain in full, completed from reference TRBV11-2 and TRBJ2-3, reads EAGVAQSPRYKIIEKRQSVAFWCNPISGHATLYWYQQILGQGPKLLIQFQNNGVVDDSQLPKDRFSAERLKGVDSTLKIQPAKLEDSAVYLCASRQRGTASTDTQYFGPGTRLTVL.

Only one count was recorded for this clone. This chain joins TRBV5-4 and TRBJ1-2, with 7 bases identical to TRBD1. Unmatched junction bases numbered 12, after V lost 7 bases and J lost 6 bases. This CDR3 is built from 14 residues. Looked up from germline, CDR1 is SGHNT and CDR2 is YYREEE (reference sequence). DNA of the CDR3: TGTGCCAGCCGGTGGAGAGGGGGCTTTGATGGCTACACCTTC. It encodes CASRWRGGFDGYTF.

The chain is built from TRBV5-1 and TRBJ2-5; D call uncertain. V gave up 6 bases and J gave up 5 bases, with 20 bases separating them. This CDR3 has 15 amino acids. In germline, CDR1 is SGHRS, CDR2 YFSETQ. The CDR3: CASTAQGTAQETQYF. The CDR3 coding sequence is TGCGCCAGCACCGCCCAAGGAACAGCACAGGAGACCCAGTACTTC.

The rearrangement uses TRBV5-1 and TRBJ2-3, with 8 bases matching TRBD2. Looked up from germline, CDR1 is SGHRS and CDR2 is YFSETQ. There are 16 residues in the CDR3. After removal of 0 bases from V and 2 bases from J, the junction contained 5 bases not matched to a gene. CDR3 region: CASSLEGSGDTDTQYF. CDR3 coding DNA: TGCGCCAGCAGCTTGGAAGGTAGCGGGGACACAGATACGCAGTATTTT.

The chain recombines TRBV24-1 with TRBJ1-1; 8 bases line up with TRBD1. CDR3 length: 15 amino acids. Germline loops: CDR1 KGHDR, CDR2 SFDVKD. The V and J ends lost 5 bases and 4 bases, in that order; junction bases with no gene match: 8. Here the CDR3 reads CATSGGTGDGTEAFF. DNA of the CDR3: TGTGCCACCAGTGGCGGGACAGGTGACGGCACTGAAGCTTTCTTT.